Given below is one TCR beta chain in context. Its matching antigen is unknown. Germline V gives CDR1 ENHRY, CDR2 SYGVKD. The V gene lost 3 bases and the J gene lost 1 base, with 13 bases spanning the gap. The CDR3 sequence is 17 residues long. The entry originates in a study of cytomegalovirus exposure and HLA in healthy donors. Study conclusions and caveats: A highly shared variant cluster was judged a likely technical artifact. There were several of the most significant clusters that appeared linked to common viral pathogens in a later analysis. Under in vitro conditions, three CMV-associated chains were confirmed as specific for CMV antigens.

The PCR was carried out with 60 Vbeta primers and 13 Jbeta primers. TCRdb's table, derived via immunoSEQ multiplex PCR, lists solely in-frame clones and lacks some. The table includes over 70,000 clones, roughly three quarters detected once. V and J are TRBV10-3 and TRBJ2-6, with D perhaps matching TRBD2 (5 bases). Source material: PBMCs. This clonotype was sampled from a man aged 30 to 39 in good health and CMV-seronegative. CDR3 loop: CAISDLVWESGANVLTF. In DNA form, the CDR3 reads TGTGCCATCAGTGATTTGGTCTGGGAGTCTGGGGCCAACGTCCTGACTTTC.